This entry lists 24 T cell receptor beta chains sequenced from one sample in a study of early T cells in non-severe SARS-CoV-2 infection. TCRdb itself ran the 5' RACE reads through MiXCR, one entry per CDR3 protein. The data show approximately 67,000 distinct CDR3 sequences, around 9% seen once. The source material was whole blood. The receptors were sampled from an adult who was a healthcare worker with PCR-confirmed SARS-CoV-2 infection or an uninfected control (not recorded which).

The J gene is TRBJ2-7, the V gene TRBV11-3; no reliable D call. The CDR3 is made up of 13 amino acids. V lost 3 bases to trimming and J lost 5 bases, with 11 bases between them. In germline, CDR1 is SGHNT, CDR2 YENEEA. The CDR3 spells CASSFDRANEQYF. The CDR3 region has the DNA TGTGCCAGCAGCTTCGATAGGGCGAACGAGCAGTACTTC.

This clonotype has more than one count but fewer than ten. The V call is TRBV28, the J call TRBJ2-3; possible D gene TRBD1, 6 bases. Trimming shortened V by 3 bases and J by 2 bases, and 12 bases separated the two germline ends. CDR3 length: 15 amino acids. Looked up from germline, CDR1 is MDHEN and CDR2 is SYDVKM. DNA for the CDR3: TGTGCCAGCAGTTTGCTCCGGGACATCACAGATACGCAGTATTTT. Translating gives CASSLLRDITDTQYF.

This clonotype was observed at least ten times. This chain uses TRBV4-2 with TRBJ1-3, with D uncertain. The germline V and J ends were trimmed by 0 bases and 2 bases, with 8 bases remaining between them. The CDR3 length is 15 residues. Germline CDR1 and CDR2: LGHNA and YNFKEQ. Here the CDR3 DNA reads TGTGCCAGCAGCCAAGAGAGGGCCCCTGGAAACACCATATATTTT. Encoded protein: CASSQERAPGNTIYF.

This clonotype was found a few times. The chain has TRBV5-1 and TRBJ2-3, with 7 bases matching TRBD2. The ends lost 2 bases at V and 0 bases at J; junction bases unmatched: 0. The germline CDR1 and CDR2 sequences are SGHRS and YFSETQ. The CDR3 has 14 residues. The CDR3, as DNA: TGCGCCAGCAGCTTACTAGCGAGCACAGATACGCAGTATTTT. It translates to CASSLLASTDTQYF.

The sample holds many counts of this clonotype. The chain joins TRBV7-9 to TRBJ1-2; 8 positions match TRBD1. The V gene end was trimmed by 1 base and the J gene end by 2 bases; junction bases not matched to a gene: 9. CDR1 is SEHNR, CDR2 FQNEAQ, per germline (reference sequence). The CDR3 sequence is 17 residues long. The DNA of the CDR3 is TGTGCCAGCAGCTTAGTGAGGACAGGGACGTGGAACTATGGCTACACCTTC. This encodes CASSLVRTGTWNYGYTF.

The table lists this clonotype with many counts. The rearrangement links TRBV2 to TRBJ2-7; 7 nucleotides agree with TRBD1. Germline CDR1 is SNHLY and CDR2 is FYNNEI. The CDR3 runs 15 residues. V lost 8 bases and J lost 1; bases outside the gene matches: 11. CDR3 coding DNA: TGTGCCAGCTTTAACGGACAGGACTTATCCTACGAGCAGTACTTC. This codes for CASFNGQDLSYEQYF.

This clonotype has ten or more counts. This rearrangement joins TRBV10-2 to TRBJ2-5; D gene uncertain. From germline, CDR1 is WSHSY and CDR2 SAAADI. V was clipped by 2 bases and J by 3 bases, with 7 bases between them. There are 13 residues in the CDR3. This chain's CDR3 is CASSENRKETQYF. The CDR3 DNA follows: TGCGCCAGCAGTGAGAATAGAAAAGAGACCCAGTACTTC.

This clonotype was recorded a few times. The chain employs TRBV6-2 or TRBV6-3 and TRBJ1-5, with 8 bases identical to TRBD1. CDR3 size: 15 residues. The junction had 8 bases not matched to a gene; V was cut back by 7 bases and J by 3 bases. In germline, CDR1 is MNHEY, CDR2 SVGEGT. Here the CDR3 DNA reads TGTGCCAGCAACCCCACAGGGGGGACCAATCAGCCCCAGCATTTT. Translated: CASNPTGGTNQPQHF.

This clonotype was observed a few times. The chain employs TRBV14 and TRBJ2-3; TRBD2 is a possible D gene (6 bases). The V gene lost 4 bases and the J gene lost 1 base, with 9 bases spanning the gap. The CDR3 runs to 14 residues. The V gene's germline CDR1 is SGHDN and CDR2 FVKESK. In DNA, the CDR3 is TGTGCCAGCAGCCTGGACTACGGCACAGATACGCAGTATTTT. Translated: CASSLDYGTDTQYF.

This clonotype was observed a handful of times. The CDR3 region has the DNA TGTGCCAGCAGTTCAGTGGGGTTGGGGGTCGGCGTCCTGACTTTC. Its translation is CASSSVGLGVGVLTF. V and J are TRBV28 and TRBJ2-6; D tentatively reads TRBD1 or TRBD2 (5 bases each). This CDR3 is 15 amino acids long. Germline-derived CDR1 and CDR2 are MDHEN and SYDVKM. V lost 4 bases and J 12 bases, leaving 19 bases between the germline ends.

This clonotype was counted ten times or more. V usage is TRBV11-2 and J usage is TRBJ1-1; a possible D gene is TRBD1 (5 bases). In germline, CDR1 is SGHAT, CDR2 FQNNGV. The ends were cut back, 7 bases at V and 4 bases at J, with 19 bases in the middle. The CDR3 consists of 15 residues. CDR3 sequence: CASNKGLAEGTEAFF. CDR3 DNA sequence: TGTGCCAGCAACAAGGGACTTGCCGAGGGCACTGAAGCTTTCTTT.

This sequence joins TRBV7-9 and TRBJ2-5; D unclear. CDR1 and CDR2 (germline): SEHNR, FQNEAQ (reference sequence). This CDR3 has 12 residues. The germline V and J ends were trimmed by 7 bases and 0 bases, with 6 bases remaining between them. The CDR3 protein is CASTRHQETQYF. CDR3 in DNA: TGTGCCAGCACGAGGCACCAAGAGACCCAGTACTTC.

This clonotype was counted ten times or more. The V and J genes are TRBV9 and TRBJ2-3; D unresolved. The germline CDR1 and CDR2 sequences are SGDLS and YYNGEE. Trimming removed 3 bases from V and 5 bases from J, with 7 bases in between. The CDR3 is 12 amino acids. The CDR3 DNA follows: TGTGCCAGCAGCGCAGAGCAAGATACGCAGTATTTT. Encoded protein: CASSAEQDTQYF.

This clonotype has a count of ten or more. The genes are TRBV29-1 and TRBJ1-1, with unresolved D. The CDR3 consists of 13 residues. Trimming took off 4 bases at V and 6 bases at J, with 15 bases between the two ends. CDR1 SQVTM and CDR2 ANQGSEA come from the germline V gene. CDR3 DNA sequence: TGCAGCGTTGGTCTTAGTGCGTGGGCTGAAGCTTTCTTT. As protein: CSVGLSAWAEAFF.

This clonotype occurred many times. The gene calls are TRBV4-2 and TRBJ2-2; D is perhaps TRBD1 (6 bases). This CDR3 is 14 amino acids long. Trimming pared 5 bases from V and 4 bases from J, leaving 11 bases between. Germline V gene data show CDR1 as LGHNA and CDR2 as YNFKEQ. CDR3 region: CASSLGGLTGELFF. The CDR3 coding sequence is TGTGCCAGCAGCTTAGGGGGTCTCACCGGGGAGCTGTTTTTT.

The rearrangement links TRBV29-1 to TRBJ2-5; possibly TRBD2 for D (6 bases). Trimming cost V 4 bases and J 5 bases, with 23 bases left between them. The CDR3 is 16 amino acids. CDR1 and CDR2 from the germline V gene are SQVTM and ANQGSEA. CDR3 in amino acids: CSVARGSGRLTETQYF. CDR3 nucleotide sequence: TGCAGCGTTGCCCGGGGTAGCGGCAGGTTGACGGAGACCCAGTACTTC.

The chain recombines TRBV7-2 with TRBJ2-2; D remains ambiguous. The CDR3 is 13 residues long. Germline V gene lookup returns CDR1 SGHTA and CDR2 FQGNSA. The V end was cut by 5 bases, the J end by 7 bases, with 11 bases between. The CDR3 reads CASSLLGIGELFF. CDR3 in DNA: TGTGCCAGCAGCCTCCTAGGCATCGGGGAGCTGTTTTTT.

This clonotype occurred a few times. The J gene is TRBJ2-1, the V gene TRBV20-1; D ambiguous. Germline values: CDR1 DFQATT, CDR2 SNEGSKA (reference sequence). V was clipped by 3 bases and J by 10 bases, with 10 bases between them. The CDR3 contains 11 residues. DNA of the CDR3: TGCAGTGCTAGGCTCCGGCAAGAGCAGTTCTTC. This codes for CSARLRQEQFF.

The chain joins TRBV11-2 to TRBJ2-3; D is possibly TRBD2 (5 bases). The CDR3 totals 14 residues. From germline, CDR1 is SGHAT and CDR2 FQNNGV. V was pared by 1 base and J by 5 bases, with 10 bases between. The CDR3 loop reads CASSLGYRGDTQYF. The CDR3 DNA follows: TGTGCCAGCAGCTTAGGATACCGGGGAGATACGCAGTATTTT.

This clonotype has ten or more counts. DNA of the CDR3: TGTGCCAGCGGGGCTAGCGGGGGCTCCTACAATGAGCAGTTCTTC. Its translation is CASGASGGSYNEQFF. The chain links TRBV6-4 to TRBJ2-1; the match to TRBD2 covers 10 bases. The germline CDR1 and CDR2 sequences are MRHNA and SNTAGT. CDR3 length equals 15 residues. Trimming at V came to 8 bases and at J to 0 bases, leaving 4 bases not matched to a gene.

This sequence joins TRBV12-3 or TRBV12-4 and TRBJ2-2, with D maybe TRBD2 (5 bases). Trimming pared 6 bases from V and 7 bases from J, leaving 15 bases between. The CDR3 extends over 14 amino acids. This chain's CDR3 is CASSLHGVGGELFF. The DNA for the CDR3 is TGTGCCAGCAGCCTCCACGGGGTGGGCGGGGAGCTGTTTTTT.

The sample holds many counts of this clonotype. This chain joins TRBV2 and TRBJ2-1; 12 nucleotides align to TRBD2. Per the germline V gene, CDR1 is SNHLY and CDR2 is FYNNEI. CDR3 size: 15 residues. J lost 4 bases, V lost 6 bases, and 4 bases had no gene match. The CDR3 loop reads CASSAGLAGYNEQFF. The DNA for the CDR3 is TGTGCCAGCAGCGCGGGACTAGCGGGTTACAATGAGCAGTTCTTC.

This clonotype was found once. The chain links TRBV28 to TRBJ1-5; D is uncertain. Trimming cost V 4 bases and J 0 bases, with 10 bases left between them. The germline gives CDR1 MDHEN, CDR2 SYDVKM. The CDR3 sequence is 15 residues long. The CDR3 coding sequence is TGTGCCAGCAGTTCGGATATGGATAGCAATCAGCCCCAGCATTTT. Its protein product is CASSSDMDSNQPQHF.

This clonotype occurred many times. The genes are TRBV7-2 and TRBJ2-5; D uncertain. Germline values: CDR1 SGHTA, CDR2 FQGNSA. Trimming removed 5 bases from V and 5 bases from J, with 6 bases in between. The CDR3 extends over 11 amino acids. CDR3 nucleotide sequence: TGTGCCAGCAGCCTGACGGAGACCCAGTACTTC. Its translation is CASSLTETQYF.